This TCR beta chain is drawn from a study of control samples from healthy donors and cancer patients. This CDR3 is built from 17 residues. Germline V CDR1 and CDR2: MNHNY, SVGAGI (reference sequence). V was pared by 7 bases and J by 0 bases, with 6 bases of the junction left unmatched. Method: immunoSEQ multiplex PCR; TCRdb's copy keeps in-frame clones and lacks some. The data contain about 110,000 clones, approximately 80% of them singletons. The chain uses TRBV6-6 and TRBJ2-6, with 10 bases that match TRBD1. The sequenced sample was blood. The receptor comes from a man aged 18 to 30 in good health. Here the CDR3 reads CASNRGQGGSGANVLTF. CDR3 nucleotides: TGTGCCAGCAATCGCGGACAGGGGGGCTCTGGGGCCAACGTCCTGACTTTC.